This record looks at one T cell receptor (beta chain) sequence and its context. Its cognate antigen is unknown. These data belong to a study of OX40 agonist ivuxolimab in advanced cancers. Looking at the study overall: Patients were around 83% male with ages roughly 20 to 90, mean around 58.

Study conclusions and caveats: CD8+ T cells showed, on average, more clonal expansion than CD4+ cells. The 0.1-3.0 mg/kg partial responders had among the lowest clonal expansion.

The CDR3 is made up of 13 amino acids. Per the germline V gene, CDR1 is SGHNT and CDR2 is YYREEE (reference sequence). Trimming left V 3 bases short and J 3 bases short, with 10 bases between. Data came from immunoSEQ multiplex PCR; TCRdb stores just in-frame clones and leaves some out. Of about 28,000 clones in the sample, roughly 80% are singletons; the top ten hold around 10%. The receptor was derived from an adult with an advanced solid tumor such as melanoma, head and neck, liver or kidney cancer. This sequence joins TRBV5-4 and TRBJ2-7; D call uncertain. Sequencing used CD4+ or CD8+ T cells sorted from blood, obtained in a trial of the OX40 agonist ivuxolimab. CDR3 amino acids: CASSSDGGYEQYF. CDR3 bases: TGTGCCAGCAGCTCAGACGGCGGCTACGAGCAGTACTTC.